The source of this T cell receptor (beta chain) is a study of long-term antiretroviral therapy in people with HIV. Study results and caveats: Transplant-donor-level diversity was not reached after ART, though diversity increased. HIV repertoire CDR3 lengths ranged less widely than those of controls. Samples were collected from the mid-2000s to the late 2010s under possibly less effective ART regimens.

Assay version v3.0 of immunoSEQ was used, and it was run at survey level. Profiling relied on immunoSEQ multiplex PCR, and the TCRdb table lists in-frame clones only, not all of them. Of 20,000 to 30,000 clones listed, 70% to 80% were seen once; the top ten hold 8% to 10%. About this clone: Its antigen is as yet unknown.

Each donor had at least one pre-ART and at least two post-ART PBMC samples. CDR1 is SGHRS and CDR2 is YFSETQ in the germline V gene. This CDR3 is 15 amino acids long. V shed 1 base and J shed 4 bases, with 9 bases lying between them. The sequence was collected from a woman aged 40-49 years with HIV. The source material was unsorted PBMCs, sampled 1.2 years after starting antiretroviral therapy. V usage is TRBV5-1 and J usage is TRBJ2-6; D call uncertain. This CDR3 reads CASSLLGFGANVLTF. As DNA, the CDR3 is TGCGCCAGCAGCTTGCTGGGGTTCGGGGCCAACGTCCTGACTTTC.